This passage covers 19 T cell receptor beta chains from one sample sequenced in a study of blood T cell repertoires in COVID-19 (dated by TCRdb to between 2020 and 2021). The library relied on the immunoSEQ multiplex PCR assay. TCRdb mirrors the immuneACCESS table, restricted to in-frame sequences. Some clones are absent from its copies; in checked studies, under half trace to an unresolved V gene, and the reason for the others is unknown. The sample table contains approximately 76,000 clones; only one count was recorded for roughly 84% of them. The ten most abundant clones make up around 6% of the sample. The sample taken for sequencing was peripheral blood. Every receptor here comes from a woman aged 55-75 years with acute or convalescent COVID-19.

This chain uses TRBV5-1 with TRBJ1-5; D unclear. From germline, CDR1 is SGHRS and CDR2 YFSETQ. This CDR3 is 14 amino acids long. Trimming stripped 1 base from V and 4 bases from J, with 9 bases between. This CDR3 reads CASSLNSENQPQHF. The CDR3 DNA reads as TGCGCCAGCAGCTTGAATTCGGAGAATCAGCCCCAGCATTTT. The full variable domain, with the rest looked up from reference TRBV5-1 and TRBJ1-5, is KAGVTQTPRYLIKTRGQQVTLSCSPISGHRSVSWYQQTPGQGLQFLFEYFSETQRNKGNFPGRFSGRQFSNSRSEMNVSTLELGDSALYLCASSLNSENQPQHFGDGTRLSIL.

J is TRBJ2-1 and V is TRBV19; D is perhaps TRBD1 (6 bases). V lost 6 bases to trimming and J lost 0 bases, with 15 bases between them. CDR3 size: 16 residues. The germline CDR1 and CDR2 sequences are LNHDA and SQIVND (reference sequence). DNA for the CDR3: TGTGCCAGTAGCCCCCCAGACAGGAGCTCCTACAATGAGCAGTTCTTC. Its protein product is CASSPPDRSSYNEQFF.

The gene calls are TRBV6-5 and TRBJ2-7, with 9 bases lining up with TRBD2. V shed 6 bases and J 2 bases; nucleotides not matched to a gene: 5. Germline lookup yields CDR1 MNHEY and CDR2 SVGAGI. The CDR3 has 14 amino acids. This CDR3 reads CASRIAGAAYEQYF. CDR3 coding DNA: TGTGCCAGCAGGATAGCGGGGGCGGCCTACGAGCAGTACTTC.

The rearrangement joins TRBV7-9 to TRBJ1-1, with D possibly TRBD1 on 6 matching bases. With 3 bases removed from V and 5 bases from J, the gap between germline ends came to 10 bases. Germline V gene data show CDR1 as SEHNR and CDR2 as FQNEAQ (reference sequence). The CDR3 runs to 13 residues. The CDR3, as DNA: TGTGCCAGCAGCTTTCAGGGGACGACTGAAGCTTTCTTT. Translating gives CASSFQGTTEAFF.

This chain joins TRBV4-1 and TRBJ2-3; no clear D gene. Trimming pared 4 bases from V and 2 bases from J, leaving 10 bases between. The germline V gene has CDR1 MGHRA and CDR2 YSYEKL. The CDR3 spans 14 residues. The CDR3 region has the DNA TGCGCCAGCAGCCCGTACCGGGTCACAGATACGCAGTATTTT. The encoded protein is CASSPYRVTDTQYF.

This clone has just a few counts. The gene calls are TRBV6-2 or TRBV6-3 and TRBJ1-5; no clear D. Germline-derived CDR1 and CDR2 are MNHEY and SVGEGT. With 2 bases removed from V and 7 bases from J, the gap between germline ends came to 12 bases. CDR3 length: 14 amino acids. CDR3 coding DNA: TGTGCCAGCAGTTACCCGGGGAACGGACAGCCCCAGCATTTT. Its protein is CASSYPGNGQPQHF.

The chain carries TRBV15 and TRBJ2-3; possibly TRBD2 for D (6 bases). The CDR3 covers 15 residues. The V gene's germline CDR1 is LNHNV and CDR2 YYDKDF (reference sequence). The V and J ends lost 1 base and 6 bases respectively, with 14 bases between them. Here the CDR3 DNA reads TGTGCCACCAGCAGAGGCGGGGAGGCTACCGATACGCAGTATTTT. Amino acids: CATSRGGEATDTQYF. Full variable domain (missing parts from reference TRBV15 and TRBJ2-3): DAMVIQNPRYQVTQFGKPVTLSCSQTLNHNVMYWYQQKSSQAPKLLFHYYDKDFNNEADTPDNFQSRRPNTSFCFLDIRSPGLGDTAMYLCATSRGGEATDTQYFGPGTRLTVL.

The chain has TRBV7-9 and TRBJ2-2; 8 bases fit TRBD1. The CDR3 is 15 amino acids. The germline gives CDR1 SEHNR, CDR2 FQNEAQ (reference sequence). J was trimmed by 5 bases and V by 3 bases; bases with no gene match: 5. This CDR3 is CASSFQGARTGELFF. CDR3 nucleotides: TGTGCCAGCAGCTTTCAGGGGGCTCGGACCGGGGAGCTGTTTTTT.

This chain uses TRBV5-1 with TRBJ1-4; 8 positions agree with TRBD1. Germline V gives CDR1 SGHRS, CDR2 YFSETQ. V lost 2 bases to trimming and J lost 8 bases; unmatched junction nucleotides: 5. The CDR3 runs to 14 residues. The CDR3 nucleotides read TGCGCCAGCAGCTTACAGGGGGTGAACGAAAAACTGTTTTTT. Translating gives CASSLQGVNEKLFF.

The chain has TRBV20-1 and TRBJ2-5; TRBD2 matches 11 bases. This CDR3 spans 15 amino acids. Looked up from germline, CDR1 is DFQATT and CDR2 is SNEGSKA (reference sequence). The V and J ends lost 3 bases and 2 bases, in that order; junction bases with no gene match: 5. The CDR3 is CSASSGGARQETQYF. CDR3 bases: TGCAGTGCTAGTAGCGGGGGGGCACGGCAAGAGACCCAGTACTTC.

The chain carries TRBV4-1 and TRBJ2-7, with 9 bases fitting TRBD2. Trimming at V came to 1 base and at J to 4 bases, leaving 11 bases not matched to a gene. This CDR3 has 17 amino acids. Germline CDR1 is MGHRA and CDR2 is YSYEKL. The CDR3 sequence is CASSQGVASSGEYEQYF. CDR3 in DNA: TGCGCCAGCAGCCAAGGGGTAGCGTCTAGCGGGGAGTACGAGCAGTACTTC.

V is TRBV10-3 and J is TRBJ1-3, with a tentative D call TRBD1 (6 bases). Trimming took off 6 bases at V and 0 bases at J, with 12 bases between the two ends. CDR3 length equals 15 residues. CDR1 is ENHRY, CDR2 SYGVKD, per germline. The CDR3 protein is CAIRATGSSGNTIYF. The CDR3 nucleotides are TGTGCCATCAGGGCTACAGGGAGCTCTGGAAACACCATATATTTT.

The chain links TRBV5-1 to TRBJ1-3; tentative D call: TRBD1 (6 bases). There are 15 residues in the CDR3. Looked up from germline, CDR1 is SGHRS and CDR2 is YFSETQ. Trimming took 3 bases from V and 0 from J, leaving 10 bases between them. The CDR3 nucleotides read TGCGCCAGCAGCTCCGGACAGAGCTCTGGAAACACCATATATTTT. Encoded protein: CASSSGQSSGNTIYF. Filled out from reference TRBV5-1 and TRBJ1-3, the complete variable domain reads KAGVTQTPRYLIKTRGQQVTLSCSPISGHRSVSWYQQTPGQGLQFLFEYFSETQRNKGNFPGRFSGRQFSNSRSEMNVSTLELGDSALYLCASSSGQSSGNTIYFGEGSWLTVV.

The chain carries TRBV9 and TRBJ1-2; 7 positions agree with TRBD1. The V gene end was trimmed by 0 bases and the J gene end by 4 bases; junction bases not matched to a gene: 6. There are 15 residues in the CDR3. Germline values: CDR1 SGDLS, CDR2 YYNGEE. CDR3 sequence reads: CASSVDPQGVYGYTF. CDR3 nucleotide sequence: TGTGCCAGCAGCGTAGATCCCCAGGGGGTCTATGGCTACACCTTC.

The rearrangement uses TRBV11-2 and TRBJ2-1, with 12 bases lining up with TRBD1. The CDR3 covers 17 residues. V was clipped by 1 base and J by 6 bases; unmatched bases: 7. The germline V gene has CDR1 SGHAT and CDR2 FQNNGV. The CDR3 nucleotides are TGTGCCAGCAGCTTAGGGGGACAGGGGGCAGGGGCCAATGAGCAGTTCTTC. Its translation is CASSLGGQGAGANEQFF.

This clone was counted a single time. The chain joins TRBV6-5 to TRBJ1-2; TRBD1 matches at 7 bases. Germline lookup yields CDR1 MNHEY and CDR2 SVGAGI. The CDR3 spans 13 residues. The V segment lost 5 bases and the J segment 6 bases; nucleotides outside the gene matches: 6. The CDR3 DNA sequence: TGTGCCAGCAGTAAGGGGGCAGTAAATGGCTACACCTTC. It codes for CASSKGAVNGYTF.

The chain couples TRBV15 to TRBJ2-7; 7 bases fit TRBD1. The CDR3 sequence is 17 residues long. With V trimmed by 3 bases and J by 7 bases, 18 bases remained unmatched. Germline V gene sequence: CDR1 LNHNV, CDR2 YYDKDF (reference sequence). The CDR3 loop is CATSRRTGTDLRGEQYF. DNA of the CDR3: TGTGCCACCAGCAGGAGGACGGGGACAGACCTTAGGGGGGAGCAGTACTTC.

The chain has TRBV4-2 and TRBJ1-1; D gene ambiguous. The CDR3 totals 14 residues. CDR1 is LGHNA and CDR2 is YNFKEQ in the germline V gene. Trimming removed 3 bases at V and 3 bases at J, with 11 bases between. The CDR3 DNA follows: TGTGCCAGCAGCCACCGCGCTTTGGACACTGAAGCTTTCTTT. It codes for CASSHRALDTEAFF.

CDR3 amino acids: CASSGRERGHSYEQYF. Written as DNA, the CDR3 is TGTGCCAGCAGTGGCCGGGAGAGGGGGCACTCCTACGAGCAGTACTTC. The gene calls are TRBV25-1 and TRBJ2-7, with D possibly matching TRBD1 (7 bases). V was trimmed by 4 bases and J by 0 bases, leaving 16 bases between them. CDR3 length equals 16 residues. From germline, CDR1 is MGHDK and CDR2 SYGVNS.